This T cell receptor beta chain appears in the sequencing data of a study of lymphopenia after photon versus proton radiotherapy. Notes on the study in general: Under photons, naive T cells and diversity fell while effector/memory populations rose.

Deletions cut 0 bases from V and 5 bases from J, with 8 bases between. This CDR3 has 14 residues. Germline values: CDR1 SGHTA, CDR2 FQGNSA. About this clone: Its cognate antigen is unknown.

Profiled with immunoSEQ multiplex PCR; TCRdb holds only in-frame clones, not every one. The repertoire consists of about 26,000 clones, with roughly four fifths occurring once and the leading ten covering under 4.5%. The source was peripheral blood, collected from a patient treated with photon-based radiotherapy. The genes are TRBV7-2 and TRBJ2-1, with a weak D call TRBD2 (5 bases). The TCR comes from a woman in her forties or fifties with pancreatic cancer. The CDR3 DNA reads as TGTGCCAGCAGCTTAGCCGACTACAACAATGAGCAGTTCTTC. It codes for CASSLADYNNEQFF.